The 17 T cell receptor beta chains in this list originate from one sample, sequenced in a study of T cell repertoires in cytomegalovirus infection. TCRdb analysed the reads with MiXCR anew, one entry per CDR3 protein. The data contain approximately 700,000 distinct CDR3 sequences, 35% to 45% of them seen just once; the ten biggest clones take up under 3.5%. Sequenced sample: PBMCs. The receptors shown here come from a human donor in good health (CMV status not recorded). Some clones in this sample may be carry-over from other donors' samples.

The gene calls are TRBV19 and TRBJ2-4, with D hard to call. Trimming cost V 3 bases and J 2 bases, with 11 bases left between them. From germline, CDR1 is LNHDA and CDR2 SQIVND (reference sequence). This CDR3 spans 15 amino acids. The DNA of the CDR3 is TGTGCCAGTAGTATCCCCGGCGGTCCCAAAAACATTCAGTACTTC. Translated, it gives CASSIPGGPKNIQYF.

This chain uses TRBV5-1 with TRBJ1-5; perhaps TRBD1 as D (6 bases). CDR1 SGHRS and CDR2 YFSETQ come from the germline V gene. The CDR3 runs 16 residues. Trimming stripped 0 bases from V and 4 bases from J, with 14 bases between. CDR3 amino acids: CASSLEGRGPNQPQHF. Here the CDR3 DNA reads TGCGCCAGCAGCTTGGAGGGCAGGGGACCTAATCAGCCCCAGCATTTT.

This chain connects TRBV5-1 to TRBJ1-1; TRBD1 is a possible D gene (5 bases). The ends were cut back, 3 bases at V and 1 base at J, with 10 bases in the middle. The CDR3 extends over 14 amino acids. Germline CDR1 and CDR2: SGHRS and YFSETQ. The CDR3, as DNA: TGCGCCAGCAGCTGGGACGGAAAGAACACTGAAGCTTTCTTT. It encodes CASSWDGKNTEAFF.

The V gene is TRBV19, the J gene TRBJ2-1; tentatively, D is TRBD1 or TRBD2 (5 bases each). CDR1 is LNHDA, CDR2 SQIVND, per germline (reference sequence). Trimming shortened V by 4 bases and J by 8 bases, and 18 bases separated the two germline ends. The CDR3 consists of 15 residues. The CDR3 nucleotides read TGTGCCAGTAGTAGGTACGGGGCCGGCGGCGATGAGCAGTTCTTC. Translating it yields CASSRYGAGGDEQFF.

V and J are TRBV28 and TRBJ2-6; the match to TRBD1 covers 8 bases. The trim removed 3 bases at V and 4 bases at J, leaving 14 bases unmatched. CDR1 MDHEN and CDR2 SYDVKM come from the germline V gene. The CDR3 is 19 amino acids. The CDR3 loop is CASSFPLPGTGSGANVLTF. In nucleotides, the CDR3 is TGTGCCAGCAGTTTTCCTTTGCCCGGGACAGGTTCGGGGGCCAACGTCCTGACTTTC.

This clonotype was seen ten or more times. CDR3 bases: TGTGCCAGCAGCTTAGAATCGTCCCGACCCCCAGATACGCAGTATTTT. It specifies CASSLESSRPPDTQYF. V and J are TRBV7-2 and TRBJ2-3; D is undetermined. The CDR3 is 16 amino acids. The V end was cut by 1 base, the J end by 4 bases, with 15 bases between. Germline V gene data show CDR1 as SGHTA and CDR2 as FQGNSA.

This clonotype was recorded at least ten times. The J gene is TRBJ2-7, the V gene TRBV7-2; perhaps TRBD2 as D (6 bases). Deletions cut 0 bases from V and 3 bases from J, with 6 bases between. The germline V gene has CDR1 SGHTA and CDR2 FQGNSA. The CDR3 runs 13 residues. The CDR3 DNA reads as TGTGCCAGCAGCTTAGCCGGGGGCTACGAGCAGTACTTC. It translates to CASSLAGGYEQYF.

This sequence joins TRBV7-9 and TRBJ1-1; D call uncertain. Germline values: CDR1 SEHNR, CDR2 FQNEAQ (reference sequence). V lost 3 bases, J lost 5 bases, and 7 bases lay in between. The CDR3 is made up of 12 amino acids. CDR3 protein: CASSFPPTEAFF. DNA for the CDR3: TGTGCCAGCAGCTTTCCCCCTACTGAAGCTTTCTTT.

This clonotype has a count of ten or more. The chain recombines TRBV7-2 with TRBJ2-5, with D possibly being TRBD1 (5 bases). V gave up 6 bases and J gave up 0 bases, with 11 bases separating them. Per the germline V gene, CDR1 is SGHTA and CDR2 is FQGNSA. The CDR3 runs to 14 residues. CDR3 residues: CASRLRVYQETQYF. DNA of the CDR3: TGTGCCAGCAGACTCAGGGTGTACCAAGAGACCCAGTACTTC.

The V gene is TRBV19, the J gene TRBJ1-2; a possible D gene is TRBD1 (5 bases). Germline V lookup: CDR1 LNHDA, CDR2 SQIVND (reference sequence). V lost 5 bases and J 6 bases, leaving 19 bases between the germline ends. CDR3 length equals 15 residues. In DNA, the CDR3 is TGTGCCAGTAGTGCCCCTGGGAGGCAGGGAAATGGCTACACCTTC. Encoded protein: CASSAPGRQGNGYTF.

This clonotype was seen only a few times. V and J are TRBV5-1 and TRBJ1-2, with D possibly being TRBD1 (5 bases). Trimming shortened V by 0 bases and J by 5 bases, and 14 bases separated the two germline ends. Germline-derived CDR1 and CDR2 are SGHRS and YFSETQ. CDR3 size: 15 residues. The chain's CDR3 is CASSLVQGAEYGYTF. In nucleotides, the CDR3 is TGCGCCAGCAGCTTGGTCCAGGGCGCGGAGTATGGCTACACCTTC.

The chain is built from TRBV19 and TRBJ2-7; the D gene is possibly TRBD2 (5 bases). Germline-derived CDR1 and CDR2 are LNHDA and SQIVND (reference sequence). V was pared by 4 bases and J by 7 bases, with 17 bases between. The length of the CDR3 is 14 residues. In DNA, the CDR3 is TGTGCCAGTAGTAACAACCTAGCCAGAAGAGAGCAGTACTTC. Its protein is CASSNNLARREQYF.

This clonotype appeared a few times. This chain uses TRBV5-4 with TRBJ2-2; TRBD2 matches at 9 bases. The CDR3 extends over 15 amino acids. After removal of 2 bases from V and 7 bases from J, the junction contained 6 bases not matched to a gene. Germline V gene sequence: CDR1 SGHNT, CDR2 YYREEE (reference sequence). CDR3 coding DNA: TGTGCCAGCAGCTTTGGGCTAGCGGGGAACGGGGAGCTGTTTTTT. This codes for CASSFGLAGNGELFF.

This chain uses TRBV7-2 with TRBJ2-1; 9 bases fit TRBD2. Germline V gene data show CDR1 as SGHTA and CDR2 as FQGNSA. This CDR3 comprises 16 residues. V shed 1 base, J shed 9 bases, and the junction held 10 bases outside the gene matches. CDR3 sequence (DNA): TGTGCCAGCAGCTTAGATGGGGCGGGAGGGCCCCGTGAGCAGTTCTTC. Translating gives CASSLDGAGGPREQFF.

This clonotype turned up a few times. The CDR3 here is CASSLTTGTGTSEAFF. CDR3 DNA: TGCGCCAGCAGCTTAACAACCGGGACAGGAACTAGTGAAGCTTTCTTT. The chain joins TRBV5-1 to TRBJ1-1, with 8 nucleotides matching TRBD1. Germline values: CDR1 SGHRS, CDR2 YFSETQ. This CDR3 has 16 amino acids. Trimming removed 2 bases from V and 7 bases from J; junction bases left unmatched: 13.

This clonotype was counted a few times. The rearrangement uses TRBV20-1 and TRBJ2-7; no clear D gene. This CDR3 comprises 14 residues. Trimming took off 0 bases at V and 0 bases at J, with 9 bases between the two ends. Germline lookup yields CDR1 DFQATT and CDR2 SNEGSKA (reference sequence). CDR3: CSAREAATSYEQYF. The DNA of the CDR3 is TGCAGTGCTAGAGAGGCGGCTACCTCCTACGAGCAGTACTTC.

This clonotype was seen a few times. The rearrangement joins TRBV20-1 to TRBJ2-3, with unresolved D. The length of the CDR3 is 12 residues. Trimming stripped 0 bases from V and 5 bases from J, with 6 bases between. Germline CDR1 is DFQATT and CDR2 is SNEGSKA (reference sequence). CDR3 sequence (DNA): TGCAGTGCTAGAGATCGTGGAGATACGCAGTATTTT. It is translated as CSARDRGDTQYF.